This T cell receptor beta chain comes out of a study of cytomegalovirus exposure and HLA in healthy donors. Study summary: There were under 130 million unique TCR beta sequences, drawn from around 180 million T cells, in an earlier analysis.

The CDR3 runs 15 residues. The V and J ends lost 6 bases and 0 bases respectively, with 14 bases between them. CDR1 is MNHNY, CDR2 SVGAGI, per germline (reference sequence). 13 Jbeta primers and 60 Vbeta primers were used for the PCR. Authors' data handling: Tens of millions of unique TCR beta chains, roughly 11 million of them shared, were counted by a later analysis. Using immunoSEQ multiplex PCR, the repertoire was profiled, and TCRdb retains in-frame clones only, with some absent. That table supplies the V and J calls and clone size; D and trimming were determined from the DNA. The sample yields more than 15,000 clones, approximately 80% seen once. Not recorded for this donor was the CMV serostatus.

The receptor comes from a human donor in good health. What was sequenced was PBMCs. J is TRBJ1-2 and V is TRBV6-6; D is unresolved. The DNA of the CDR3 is TGTGCCAGCAGCAAAACGGAGTTAGCTAACTATGGCTACACCTTC. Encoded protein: CASSKTELANYGYTF.